This T cell receptor (beta chain) was sequenced for a study of T cells in Graves' hyperthyroidism and ophthalmopathy. In the study overall: Peripheral blood samples were taken at initial diagnosis, prior to any treatment.

Study results and caveats: The model identified upcoming ophthalmopathy a median 6.5 months ahead of onset. Among clonotypes expanded in thyroid above 0.001, most were also found in blood.

This clonotype was recorded a few times. Antigen unknown. CDR3 length equals 14 residues. Germline CDR1 reads WSHSY; CDR2 reads SAAADI. V was trimmed by 7 bases and J by 2 bases, leaving 12 bases between them. The investigators amplified TCR beta CDR3 regions from RNA transcripts. With the HTBI primer set, the TCR CDR3 went through a first round of RT-PCR. One entry per CDR3 protein results from TCRdb running MiXCR on the multiplex PCR reads. Of about 290,000 distinct CDR3 sequences listed, roughly 15% are singletons. This chain connects TRBV10-2 to TRBJ2-1; D unresolved. This clonotype originated in a woman aged 40 to 50 with Graves' hyperthyroidism. Sequenced: blood. The CDR3 sequence: CASTPQIPYNEQFF. Written as DNA, the CDR3 is TGCGCCAGCACTCCCCAGATCCCCTACAATGAGCAGTTCTTC.